This T cell receptor (beta chain) was identified during a study of vaccination and CD4 T cells after COVID-19. Study-level information: From HCoV-229E, HCoV-OC43, HCoV-NL63 and SARS-CoV-2, overlapping spike peptides were used to stimulate the cells. Study-wide results and caveats: Median SARS-CoV-2-reactive clonotype numbers rose nonsignificantly, about 20 to 38. When vaccine-specific clones from convalescent patients were examined, 304 of 307 were spike mono-reactive.

The assay that was used to sequence DNA from cultured CD4+ T cells was the Oncomine TCR Beta short-read assay. One entry per CDR3 protein, called by TCRdb with MiXCR from the PCR reads. Of around 3,900 distinct CDR3 sequences in the sample, approximately 19% were seen once. A note on this clonotype: Its antigen is still unknown.

Treatment of the sample: approximately 11-day PBMC culture with coronavirus spike peptide pools or control peptides (ViraFEST assay). ViraFEST used peptide pools to expand antigen-specific T cells, then sequenced TCRs. The CDR3 length is 13 residues. Deletions cut 5 bases from V and 5 bases from J, with 10 bases between. The V gene's germline CDR1 is ENHRY and CDR2 SYGVKD. The chain uses TRBV10-3 and TRBJ1-5; the D is unclear. The material sequenced was CD4+ T cells from blood, cultured in vitro. This receptor was taken from a human donor who had recovered from COVID-19. The CDR3 is CAISLDGDQPQHF. Here the CDR3 DNA reads TGTGCCATCAGTCTGGACGGAGATCAGCCCCAGCATTTT.